What follows is one T cell receptor beta chain and its context. Its specificity is not known. Sequence at one end of the junction differs from germline and may be a read error. Assay: immunoSEQ multiplex PCR; the TCRdb copy retains only in-frame clones and omits some. In the table there are about 130,000 clones, approximately 80% of which are singletons. Germline V gives CDR1 MNHEY, CDR2 SVGAGI. The CDR3 totals 14 residues. The data were obtained in a study of T cell responses to AZD1222 COVID-19 vaccine. Study-wide results and limits: Sampled repertoires all dated from after the peak T cell response. Seropositive AZD1222 recipients at baseline numbered only five or six. Females made up more of the donors, who were largely white British, and clonal diversity may have come out too low.

V is TRBV6-5 and J is TRBJ1-2; D is unclear. This TCR was recovered from an adult in good health. This specimen consisted of peripheral blood, obtained on day 0 of AZD1222 vaccination. The DNA for the CDR3 is TGTGCCAGCAGTGACTCCGGTCGGAATAATGGCTACACCTTC. Translated, it gives CASSDSGRNNGYTF.